The sequence of this T cell receptor (beta chain) was determined in a study of T cell repertoires in cytomegalovirus infection. Whole-study context: HLA-B-restricted CMV epitopes that are well studied were used alongside recently identified HLA-C-restricted ones. Regarding the study as a whole: HLA-C-restricted CMV clonotypes gave the most frequent clonotype in two of eight donors. CMV carriers with the relevant HLA were identified by cumulative public TCR beta family frequency.

One entry per CDR3 protein, called by TCRdb with MiXCR from the reads. The sample includes over 250,000 distinct CDR3 sequences, less than 25% of them seen just once. This clonotype was seen a few times. What it binds is not known. The V and J ends lost 3 bases and 2 bases respectively, with 16 bases between them. Germline V CDR1 and CDR2: LNHDA, SQIVND (reference sequence). This CDR3 region has 16 residues. The chain uses TRBV19 and TRBJ1-2; the D is unclear. The TCR originated in a human donor in good health (CMV status not recorded). Some clones in this sample may be carry-over from other donors' samples. This specimen was cultured PBMCs, taken from culture after CMV antigen stimulation. CDR3 in DNA: TGTGCCAGTAGTATTAATTGGGCAGATACAAACTATGGCTACACCTTC. It encodes CASSINWADTNYGYTF.